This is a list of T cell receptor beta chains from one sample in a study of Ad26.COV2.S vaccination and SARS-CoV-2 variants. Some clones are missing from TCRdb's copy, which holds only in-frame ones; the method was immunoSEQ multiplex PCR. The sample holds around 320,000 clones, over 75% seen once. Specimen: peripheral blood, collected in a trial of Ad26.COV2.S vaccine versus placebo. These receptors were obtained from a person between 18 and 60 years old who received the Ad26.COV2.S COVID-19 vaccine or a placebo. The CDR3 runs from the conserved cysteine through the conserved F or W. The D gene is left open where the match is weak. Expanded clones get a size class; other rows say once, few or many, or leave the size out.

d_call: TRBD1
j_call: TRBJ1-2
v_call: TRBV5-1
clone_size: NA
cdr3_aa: CASSLGMTGTSTF
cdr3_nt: TGCGCCAGCAGCTTGGGAATGACAGGGACGAGTACGTTC

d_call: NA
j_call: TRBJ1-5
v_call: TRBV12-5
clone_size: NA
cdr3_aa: CASGNARDGNQPQHF
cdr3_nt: TGTGCTAGTGGTAATGCCCGGGATGGCAATCAGCCCCAGCATTTT

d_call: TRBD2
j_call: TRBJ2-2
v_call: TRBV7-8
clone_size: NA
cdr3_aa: CASSLVASGGTGELFF
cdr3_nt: TGTGCCAGCAGCTTAGTTGCTAGCGGGGGCACCGGGGAGCTGTTTTTT

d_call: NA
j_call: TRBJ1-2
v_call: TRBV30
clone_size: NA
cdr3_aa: CAWSLGPARTF
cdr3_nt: TGTGCCTGGAGTCTTGGCCCTGCTCGGACCTTC

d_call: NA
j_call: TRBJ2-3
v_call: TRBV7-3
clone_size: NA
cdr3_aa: CASSLGTPRRTDTQYF
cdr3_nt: TGTGCCAGCAGCCTCGGGACACCGAGACGCACAGATACGCAGTATTTT

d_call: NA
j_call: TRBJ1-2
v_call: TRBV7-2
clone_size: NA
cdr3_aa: CASRNRDIDGYTF
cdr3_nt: TGTGCCAGCAGGAACCGGGACATTGATGGCTACACCTTC

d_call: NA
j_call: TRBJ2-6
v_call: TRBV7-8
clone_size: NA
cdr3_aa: CASSLRPSGANVLTF
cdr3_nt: TGTGCCAGCAGCTTACGGCCCTCTGGGGCCAACGTCCTGACTTTC

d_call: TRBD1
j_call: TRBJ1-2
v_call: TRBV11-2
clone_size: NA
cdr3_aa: CASSSGGQGYGYTF
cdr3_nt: TGTGCCAGCAGCTCCGGCGGACAGGGCTATGGCTACACCTTC

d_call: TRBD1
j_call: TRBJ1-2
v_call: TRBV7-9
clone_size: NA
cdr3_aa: CASTFHGGQRNYGYTF
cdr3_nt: TGTGCCAGCACCTTCCACGGGGGACAGCGTAACTATGGCTACACCTTC

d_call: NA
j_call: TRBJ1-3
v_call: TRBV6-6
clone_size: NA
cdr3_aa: CASSIRGRGVGNTIYF
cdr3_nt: TGTGCCAGCAGCATCCGGGGTCGGGGGGTCGGAAACACCATATATTTT

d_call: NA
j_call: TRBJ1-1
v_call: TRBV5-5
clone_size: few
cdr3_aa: CASSLRGVSNTEAFF
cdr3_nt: TGTGCCAGCAGCTTGAGGGGGGTAAGCAACACTGAAGCTTTCTTT

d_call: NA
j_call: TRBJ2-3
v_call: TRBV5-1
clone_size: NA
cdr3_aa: CASSFSARFTDTQYF
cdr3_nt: TGCGCCAGCAGCTTTTCAGCGCGCTTCACAGATACGCAGTATTTT

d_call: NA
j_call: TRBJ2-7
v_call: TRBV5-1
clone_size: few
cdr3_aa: CASSPLGGQSEQYF
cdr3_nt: TGCGCCAGCAGCCCCCTGGGGGGACAGTCCGAGCAGTACTTC

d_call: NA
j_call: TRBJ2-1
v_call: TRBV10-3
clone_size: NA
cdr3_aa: CAIGTSYNEQFF
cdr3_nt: TGTGCCATCGGGACGTCTTACAATGAGCAGTTCTTC

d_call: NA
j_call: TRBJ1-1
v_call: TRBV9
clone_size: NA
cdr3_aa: CASSTQGITEAFF
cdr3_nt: TGTGCCAGCAGCACTCAGGGGATCACTGAAGCTTTCTTT

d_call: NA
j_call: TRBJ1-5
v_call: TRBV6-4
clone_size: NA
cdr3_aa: CASSADSNQPQHF
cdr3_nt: TGTGCCAGCAGTGCGGACAGCAATCAGCCCCAGCATTTT

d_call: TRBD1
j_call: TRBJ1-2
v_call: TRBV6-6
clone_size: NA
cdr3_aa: CASSSRTGYYGYTF
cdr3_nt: TGTGCCAGCAGTTCAAGGACAGGATATTATGGCTACACCTTC

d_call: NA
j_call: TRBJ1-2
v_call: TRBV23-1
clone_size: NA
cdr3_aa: CASSQSGGNYGYTF
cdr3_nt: TGCGCCAGCAGTCAATCGGGGGGCAACTATGGCTACACCTTC

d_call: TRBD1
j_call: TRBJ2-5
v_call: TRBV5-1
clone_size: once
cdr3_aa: CASSLDGRQGAAETQYF
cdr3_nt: TGCGCCAGCAGCTTGGACGGGAGACAGGGGGCGGCTGAGACCCAGTACTTC

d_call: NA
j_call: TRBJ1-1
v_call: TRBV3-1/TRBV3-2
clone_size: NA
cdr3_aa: CASSQTQNTEAFF
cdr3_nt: TGTGCCAGCAGCCAAACGCAGAACACTGAAGCTTTCTTT

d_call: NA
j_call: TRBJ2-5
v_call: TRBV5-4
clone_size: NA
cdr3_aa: CASSLSVVSETQYF
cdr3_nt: TGTGCCAGCAGCTTGTCAGTGGTTTCAGAGACCCAGTACTTC

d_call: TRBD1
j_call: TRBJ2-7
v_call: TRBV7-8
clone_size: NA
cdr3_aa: CASSLETGFYEQYF
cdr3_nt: TGTGCCAGCAGCTTAGAGACAGGGTTCTACGAGCAGTACTTC

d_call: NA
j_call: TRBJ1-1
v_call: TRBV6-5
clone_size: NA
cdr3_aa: CASSYSVAVNTEAFF
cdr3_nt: TGTGCCAGCAGTTACTCTGTGGCCGTGAACACTGAAGCTTTCTTT

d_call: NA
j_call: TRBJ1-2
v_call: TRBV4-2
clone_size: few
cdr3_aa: CASSQTGEHGYTF
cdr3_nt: TGTGCCAGCAGCCAGACAGGAGAACATGGCTACACCTTC

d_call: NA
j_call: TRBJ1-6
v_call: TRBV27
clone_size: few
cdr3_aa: CASSLLARNGNSPLHF
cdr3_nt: TGTGCCAGCAGTTTATTGGCCAGGAATGGAAATTCACCCCTCCACTTT

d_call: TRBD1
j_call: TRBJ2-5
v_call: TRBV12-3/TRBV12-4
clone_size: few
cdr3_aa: CASSQQGAETQYF
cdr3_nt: TGTGCCAGCAGCCAACAGGGGGCGGAGACCCAGTACTTC

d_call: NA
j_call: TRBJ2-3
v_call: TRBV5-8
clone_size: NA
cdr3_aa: CASSLGGLLPDTQYF
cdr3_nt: TGTGCCAGCAGCTTGGGAGGACTCCTACCAGATACGCAGTATTTT

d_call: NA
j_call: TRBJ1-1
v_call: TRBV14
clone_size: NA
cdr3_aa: CASSQRAVRGPMNTEAFF
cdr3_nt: TGTGCCAGCAGCCAAAGAGCCGTGCGGGGGCCTATGAACACTGAAGCTTTCTTT

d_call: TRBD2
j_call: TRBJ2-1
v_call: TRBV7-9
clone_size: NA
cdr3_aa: CASSLGLAGEPPFF
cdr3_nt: TGTGCCAGCAGCTTAGGGTTAGCGGGGGAACCACCGTTCTTC

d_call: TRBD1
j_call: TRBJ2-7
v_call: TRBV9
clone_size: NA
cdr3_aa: CASSWRALTGGYSYEQYF
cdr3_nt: TGTGCCAGCAGCTGGAGGGCTTTGACAGGGGGCTACTCCTACGAGCAGTACTTC

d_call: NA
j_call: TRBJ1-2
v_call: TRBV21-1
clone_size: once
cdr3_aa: CASRGLGYGYTF
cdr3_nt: TGTGCCAGCAGGGGGCTGGGCTATGGCTACACCTTC

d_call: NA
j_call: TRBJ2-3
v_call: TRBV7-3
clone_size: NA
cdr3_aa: CASSGGSSTDTQYF
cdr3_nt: TGTGCCAGCAGCGGGGGGTCCTCCACAGATACGCAGTATTTT